This T cell receptor (beta chain) was identified during a study of T-cell reconstitution after alpha-beta-depleted transplantation in children. Whole-study findings and limits: In patients about two months after transplant, alpha-beta T cells reportedly arose from several hundred expanded graft clones. Newly generated T cells supplied most T-cell counts and diversity one year post-transplant.

TCRbeta library construction was performed incorporating unique molecular identifiers. MiXCR, run by TCRdb on the PCR reads, gives a single entry per CDR3 protein. The sample holds nearly 250,000 distinct CDR3 sequences, around 7.5% seen once. With regard to this clonotype: Its antigen is as yet unknown.

V was trimmed by 2 bases and J by 3 bases, leaving 18 bases between them. The V gene's germline CDR1 is SGHKS and CDR2 YYEKEE (reference sequence). CDR3 length: 16 residues. This clonotype originated in a male patient younger than 18 who had a stem cell transplant for acute lymphoblastic leukemia, so the T cells may come from the graft donor. This specimen consisted of PBMCs, mostly from graft donor cells, obtained 180 days after TCRalphabeta/CD19-depleted stem cell transplant. The rearrangement joins TRBV5-5 to TRBJ2-7, with D maybe TRBD1 (6 bases). DNA for the CDR3: TGTGCCAGCAGCTTATCAGCCATTTCGACAGGCTACGAGCAGTACTTC. It is translated as CASSLSAISTGYEQYF.